The present TCR beta chain was sequenced within a study of blood T cell repertoires in COVID-19 (dated by TCRdb to 2020 to 2022). Regarding the study in general: Samples from collaborators originated in the United States, Italy and Spain and spanned both the acute and convalescent phases of COVID-19. The prospective study material was composed of cDNA or gDNA derived from T cells, B-cell-depleted T cells, or PBMCs. The dataset comprised deeply sampled blood TCRbeta repertoires from subjects exposed to, actively infected with, or recovered from COVID-19. The repertoires were made available in a free public database intended to serve as a resource for research on the immune response to SARS-CoV-2. The samples were drawn from two sources: the first 160 participants of the ongoing ImmuneRACE study, and approximately 1,300 subjects contributed by 6 global collaborators. The sample metadata nearly always contained a de-identified subject ID, COVID-19 status, age in years and sex. HLA class I and class II types, where available, came from metadata supplied by the sample provider rather than from assay-based typing.

In the prospective study, participants were 18 to 89 years old, resided in 20 to 30 geographic areas of the United States, and were enrolled through a virtual design. In the prospective study, cohorts were assigned on the basis of participant-reported clinical history obtained from a screening survey and a study questionnaire. Recovered participants in ImmuneRACE Cohort 3 were defined by two consecutive negative NP/OP PCR tests, clearance by a healthcare professional, or resolution of symptoms. In the prospective study, whole blood, serum and a nasopharyngeal or oropharyngeal swab were collected from each participant by mobile phlebotomists. Participants in the prospective study had the option to provide additional blood draws and questionnaires over a roughly 2-month period. Before DNA extraction, prospective study blood samples were shipped either frozen or at room temperature. Comments on this clone: The antigen it recognizes is unknown. Base quality data are lacking; no much larger clone is found one base away.

The full study reports these points: Clinical and demographic metadata were provided uncurated, with the amount varying by source and participant.

The immunoSEQ Assay, a bias-controlled multiplex PCR, was used to amplify TCRbeta CDR3 regions from genomic DNA. The authors' analysis ran thus. Within the assay, amplification of reference gene primers was used to estimate how many nucleated cells each sample contained. Sequence reads were collapsed and filtered to measure the absolute abundance of every unique TCRbeta CDR3 rearrangement. For each sample, productive Simpson clonality was calculated by taking the square root of Simpson's diversity index across productive rearrangements. As stored in TCRdb, this immuneACCESS dataset retains in-frame rearrangements with V and J assigned. A fraction of the clones does not appear; measured against another copy, unresolved V genes explain less than half of the discrepancy, and the remainder lacks a known reason. The D gene and trimming were derived from the DNA, and the V and J assignments and clone size from that table. The sample has 150,000 or so clones on record, around 82% of them singletons. The ten largest clones represent about 6% of the sample.

Material for sequencing was PBMCs or T cells enriched from blood (not recorded which). This clonotype originated in a man aged 40-49 years who had recovered from COVID-19.

The CDR3 is CASSYGRGDNEQFF. The DNA is as follows: TGTGCCAGCAGTTACGGGCGGGGAGACAATGAGCAGTTCTTC. In this chain, TRBV6-5 is recombined with TRBJ2-1; TRBD2 is a weak D gene call, 6 bases matching. Including the terminal cysteine and phenylalanine, the CDR3 comprises 14 residues. The retained sequence is limited to the CDR3, 42 bases, with the frame set at the first base. Between the V and J ends, shortened by 2 bases and 5 bases respectively, the junction contains 10 bases. Based on the germline V gene, the CDR1 and CDR2 sequences are MNHEY and SVGAGI.